This TCR beta chain was sequenced during a study of STAT5B mutations in CD4+ large granular lymphocyte leukemia. Buffy coats from healthy blood donors served as controls. Study-wide points: Without putative leukemic clones, patient CD4-sorted repertoires remained more clonal than healthy CD4+ repertoires. 8/27 top patient clones versus 2/35 control clones were TRBV06-family.

The assay was run at survey level. Sequencing was performed with immunoSEQ multiplex PCR; in TCRdb, only in-frame clones are kept and a portion is missing. The repertoire holds about 38,000 clones, with roughly 85% as singletons. The germline gives CDR1 SGHRS, CDR2 YFSETQ. The CDR3 runs to 17 residues. V was shortened by 4 bases and J by 2 bases, with 19 bases between the two germline ends. In regard to this clone: The antigen remains undetermined.

This sequence originates from a human donor in good health. The chain couples TRBV5-1 to TRBJ1-3, with a weak D call TRBD1 (5 bases). Sequenced material: CD4+ T cells from blood buffy coats. As DNA, the CDR3 is TGCGCCAGCAGCGGGGGGGGACTGGATGTACCTGGAAACACCATATATTTT. It specifies CASSGGGLDVPGNTIYF.